This TCR beta chain was retrieved from a study of radiation and T cells in renal cell carcinoma. Germline V gene data show CDR1 as SGHTA and CDR2 as FQGNSA. This CDR3 is built from 12 residues. Trimming took 5 bases from V and 6 from J, leaving 11 bases between them. Time point of the sample: blood 2 weeks post-SBRT. As to treatment: 15 Gy SBRT to primary tumor, nephrectomy 4 weeks later. Some clones are missing from TCRdb's copy, which holds only in-frame ones; the method was immunoSEQ multiplex PCR. The sample has 95,000 to 150,000 clones; 65% to 85% are singletons. The material sequenced was blood, taken from a patient whose treatment included radiotherapy and nephrectomy. The chain couples TRBV7-2 to TRBJ2-7; D is ambiguous. This receptor was taken from a middle-aged man with renal cell carcinoma. The CDR3 sequence is CASSPTFPEQYF. CDR3 bases: TGTGCCAGCAGCCCCACTTTTCCCGAGCAGTACTTC.